The 15 T cell receptor beta chains reported below all come from one sample, sequenced in a study of type 1 regulatory T cells. TCRdb used MiXCR to reprocess the reads, holding one entry per CDR3 protein. Counted here are 12,000 to 15,000 distinct CDR3 sequences, roughly an eighth occurring once; the ten biggest clones make up approximately 15%. Antigens for these TCRs are unknown. Sequencing was carried out using cultured T cells, either the whole culture or a sorted T cell fraction (not recorded which). These TCRs come from a human donor in good health.

CDR3 in amino acids: CAWSIQGDQPQHF. CDR3 coding DNA: TGTGCCTGGAGTATACAGGGTGATCAGCCCCAGCATTTT. The rearrangement uses TRBV30 and TRBJ1-5; D might be TRBD1 (6 bases). CDR3 length: 13 amino acids. V was trimmed by 2 bases and J by 5 bases, leaving 10 bases between them. Germline V gene sequence: CDR1 GTSNPN, CDR2 SVGIG (reference sequence).

The chain combines TRBV5-1 with TRBJ1-2, with 7 nucleotides matching TRBD1. This CDR3 is built from 14 residues. Germline lookup yields CDR1 SGHRS and CDR2 YFSETQ. The V and J ends lost 4 bases and 3 bases, in that order; junction bases with no gene match: 6. The CDR3 reads CASSPGTADYGYTF. DNA for the CDR3: TGCGCCAGCAGCCCCGGGACAGCGGACTATGGCTACACCTTC.

This clonotype was detected many times. The V call is TRBV28, the J call TRBJ2-1; 9 positions agree with TRBD2. Germline V gives CDR1 MDHEN, CDR2 SYDVKM. The CDR3 runs 13 residues. With 10 bases clipped from V and 9 bases from J, the junction kept 10 bases outside the gene matches. This CDR3 is CATRGAGGTEQFF. The CDR3 region has the DNA TGTGCCACCCGGGGAGCGGGAGGAACTGAGCAGTTCTTC.

This clonotype was picked up a small number of times. This chain links TRBV20-1 with TRBJ1-4; D uncertain. The germline CDR1 and CDR2 sequences are DFQATT and SNEGSKA (reference sequence). V was shortened by 0 bases and J by 11 bases, with 16 bases between the two germline ends. This CDR3 is built from 14 residues. CDR3 coding DNA: TGCAGTGCTAGAGATCGTGTGGGCGTGAGTAAACTGTTTTTT. Protein product: CSARDRVGVSKLFF.

A note on this clonotype: A much larger clone is a single base away; this may be a read error. The gene calls are TRBV20-1 and TRBJ2-5; possible D gene TRBD1, 6 bases. The CDR3 totals 13 residues. Germline lookup yields CDR1 DFQATT and CDR2 SNEGSKA (reference sequence). The CDR3 coding sequence is TGCAGTGCTAGGCTAACAGGGAGAGAGACCCGGTACTTC. Its protein product is CSARLTGRETRYF.

The genes are TRBV30 and TRBJ2-1; 8 bases fit TRBD2. Germline V gene lookup returns CDR1 GTSNPN and CDR2 SVGIG (reference sequence). The V gene end was trimmed by 2 bases and the J gene end by 4 bases; junction bases not matched to a gene: 4. The CDR3 sequence is 14 residues long. CDR3 loop: CAWSWSGGYNEQFF. The CDR3 nucleotides read TGTGCCTGGAGTTGGTCGGGAGGGTACAATGAGCAGTTCTTC.

This clonotype came up many times. The V call is TRBV5-1, the J call TRBJ1-1, with 7 bases that match TRBD1. Trimming cost V 0 bases and J 6 bases; bases outside gene matches: 5. Germline V gene lookup returns CDR1 SGHRS and CDR2 YFSETQ. This CDR3 contains 14 residues. The CDR3 DNA follows: TGCGCCAGCAGCTTGGACAGGGGAATTGCTGAAGCTTTCTTT. Protein sequence: CASSLDRGIAEAFF.

The chain couples TRBV29-1 to TRBJ2-1; 7 nucleotides line up with TRBD2. Trimming cost V 8 bases and J 0 bases; bases outside gene matches: 4. Germline loops: CDR1 SQVTM, CDR2 ANQGSEA. The CDR3 loop spans 13 amino acids. CDR3 residues: CSTKRDSYNEQFF. CDR3 in DNA: TGCAGCACCAAGCGGGACTCCTACAATGAGCAGTTCTTC.

This clonotype was detected many times. The genes are TRBV3-1 and TRBJ2-1, with 13 bases aligning to TRBD2. V lost 4 bases and J lost 5; bases outside the gene matches: 8. CDR1 is LGHDT, CDR2 YNNKEL, per germline (reference sequence). This CDR3 spans 17 amino acids. For the CDR3, the DNA is TGTGCCAGCAGCCCCATACTAGCGGGAGGGCCACACAATGAGCAGTTCTTC. Translation gives CASSPILAGGPHNEQFF.

This clonotype was seen a few times. This may be a read error, as it is one base from a much larger clone. The genes are TRBV2 and TRBJ2-7; D ambiguous. The germline V gene has CDR1 SNHLY and CDR2 FYNNEI. CDR3 size: 11 residues. CDR3 protein: CASEEQTEQCF. CDR3 in DNA: TGTGCCAGCGAAGAACAGACCGAGCAGTGCTTC.

The V gene is TRBV19, the J gene TRBJ2-1; TRBD2 agrees at 13 bases. Trimming cost V 6 bases and J 8 bases; bases outside gene matches: 4. Germline assignment: CDR1 LNHDA and CDR2 SQIVND (reference sequence). This CDR3 is 14 amino acids long. Here the CDR3 reads CASRGLAGADEQFF. The CDR3 nucleotides read TGTGCCAGTAGAGGACTAGCGGGAGCTGATGAGCAGTTCTTC.

Relative to its sample, this clonotype is medium-sized. The chain joins TRBV5-1 to TRBJ1-6; D is ambiguous. CDR3 length: 12 residues. Germline V lookup: CDR1 SGHRS, CDR2 YFSETQ. Trimming took off 6 bases at V and 8 bases at J, with 9 bases between the two ends. The CDR3 reads CASKGDYSPLHF. As DNA, the CDR3 is TGCGCCAGCAAGGGCGATTATTCACCCCTCCACTTT.

This clonotype occurred many times. The gene calls are TRBV3-1 and TRBJ2-1; D not resolved. Germline V lookup: CDR1 LGHDT, CDR2 YNNKEL (reference sequence). The CDR3 totals 13 residues. V lost 5 bases and J 1 base, leaving 6 bases between the germline ends. In DNA form, the CDR3 reads TGTGCCAGCAGCGGACGGTCCTACAATGAGCAGTTCTTC. Translating it yields CASSGRSYNEQFF.

This clonotype was detected many times. The chain is built from TRBV5-1 and TRBJ2-1; D uncertain. Germline assignment: CDR1 SGHRS and CDR2 YFSETQ. Trimming stripped 0 bases from V and 10 bases from J, with 11 bases between. This CDR3 comprises 13 residues. The DNA of the CDR3 is TGCGCCAGCAGCTTGGCCACTGAGACAGAGCAGTTCTTC. Its translation: CASSLATETEQFF.

CDR3 loop: CASSVDRAGGELFF. CDR3 sequence (DNA): TGTGCCAGCAGTGTTGATAGGGCGGGAGGGGAGCTGTTTTTT. J is TRBJ2-2 and V is TRBV2; possibly TRBD2 for D (6 bases). This CDR3 has 14 residues. V was shortened by 4 bases and J by 8 bases, with 14 bases between the two germline ends. Germline V gene lookup returns CDR1 SNHLY and CDR2 FYNNEI.